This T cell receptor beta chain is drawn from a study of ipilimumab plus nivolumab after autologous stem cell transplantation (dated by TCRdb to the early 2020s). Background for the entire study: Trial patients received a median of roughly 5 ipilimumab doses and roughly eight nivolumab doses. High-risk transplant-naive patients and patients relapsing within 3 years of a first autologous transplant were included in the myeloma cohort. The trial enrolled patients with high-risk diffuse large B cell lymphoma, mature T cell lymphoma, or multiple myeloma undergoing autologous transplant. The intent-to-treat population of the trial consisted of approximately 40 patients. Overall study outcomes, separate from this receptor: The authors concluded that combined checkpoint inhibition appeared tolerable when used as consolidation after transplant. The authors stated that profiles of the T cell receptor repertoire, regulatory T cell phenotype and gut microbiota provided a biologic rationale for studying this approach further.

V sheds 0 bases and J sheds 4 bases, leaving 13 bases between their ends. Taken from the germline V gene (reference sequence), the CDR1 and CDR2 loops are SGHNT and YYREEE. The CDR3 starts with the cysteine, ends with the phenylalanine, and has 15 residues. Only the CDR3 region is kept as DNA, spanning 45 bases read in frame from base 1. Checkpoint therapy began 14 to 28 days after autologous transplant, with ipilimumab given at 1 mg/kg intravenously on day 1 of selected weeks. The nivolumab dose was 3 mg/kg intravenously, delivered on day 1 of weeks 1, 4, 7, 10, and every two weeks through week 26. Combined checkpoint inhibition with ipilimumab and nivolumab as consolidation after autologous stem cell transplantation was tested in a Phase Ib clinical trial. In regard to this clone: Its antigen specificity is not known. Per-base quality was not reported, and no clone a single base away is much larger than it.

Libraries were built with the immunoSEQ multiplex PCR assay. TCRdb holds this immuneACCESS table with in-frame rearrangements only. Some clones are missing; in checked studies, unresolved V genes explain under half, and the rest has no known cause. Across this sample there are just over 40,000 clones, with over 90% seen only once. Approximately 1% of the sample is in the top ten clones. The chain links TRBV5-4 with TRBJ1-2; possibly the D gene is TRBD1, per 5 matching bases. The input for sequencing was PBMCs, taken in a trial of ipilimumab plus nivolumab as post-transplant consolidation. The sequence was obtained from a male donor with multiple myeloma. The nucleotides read TGTGCCAGCAGCTTGGAGCAGGGCAGCTTCTATGGCTACACCTTC. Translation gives CASSLEQGSFYGYTF.